Each of the 26 T cell receptor beta chains below was sequenced from the same sample in a study of blood T cell repertoires in COVID-19. TCRdb's table, derived via immunoSEQ multiplex PCR, lists solely in-frame clones and lacks some. In the table there are 210,000 or so clones, around 90% of which are singletons. The sample consisted of peripheral blood. The receptors were sampled from a man aged 30 to 39 with acute or convalescent COVID-19.

The chain links TRBV11-3 to TRBJ1-1; 8 bases map to TRBD1. The length of the CDR3 is 13 residues. Germline values: CDR1 SGHNT, CDR2 YENEEA. The trim removed 4 bases at V and 6 bases at J, leaving 4 bases unmatched. CDR3: CASSSTGAAEAFF. CDR3 in DNA: TGTGCCAGCAGCTCGACAGGGGCAGCTGAAGCTTTCTTT. Variable domain in full (rest from reference TRBV11-3 and TRBJ1-1): EAGVVQSPRYKIIEKKQPVAFWCNPISGHNTLYWYLQNLGQGPELLIRYENEEAVDDSQLPKDRFSAERLKGVDSTLKIQPAELGDSAVYLCASSSTGAAEAFFGQGTRLTVV.

This clone was observed once. The chain couples TRBV5-4 to TRBJ2-7; D is undetermined. The CDR3 extends over 14 amino acids. Deletions cut 1 base from V and 5 bases from J, with 13 bases between. The germline CDR1 and CDR2 sequences are SGHNT and YYREEE (reference sequence). The DNA for the CDR3 is TGTGCCAGCAGCTTGAGATCCGGCGGCCACGAGCAGTACTTC. Amino acids: CASSLRSGGHEQYF.

Only one count was recorded for this clone. The chain joins TRBV5-6 to TRBJ2-7; TRBD2 matches at 8 bases. The V and J ends lost 0 bases and 2 bases, in that order; junction bases with no gene match: 10. The CDR3 loop spans 17 amino acids. CDR1 and CDR2 (germline): SGHDT, YYEEEE. Here the CDR3 DNA reads TGTGCCAGCAGCTTGGGGGCGGGGGGCCCTATACCCTACGAGCAGTACTTC. Translated: CASSLGAGGPIPYEQYF.

The rearrangement uses TRBV18 and TRBJ2-7; possibly TRBD1 for D (6 bases). The CDR3 loop spans 13 amino acids. In germline, CDR1 is KGHSH, CDR2 LQKENI. The germline V and J ends were trimmed by 3 bases and 2 bases, with 8 bases remaining between them. The CDR3 loop reads CASSPDSTYEQYF. CDR3 sequence (DNA): TGTGCCAGCTCACCGGACAGTACCTACGAGCAGTACTTC.

The chain is built from TRBV28 and TRBJ2-7, with D possibly matching TRBD1 (5 bases). CDR3 size: 12 residues. Trimming took 10 bases from V and 2 from J, leaving 12 bases between them. Germline values: CDR1 MDHEN, CDR2 SYDVKM. CDR3 sequence reads: CATWGSTYEQYF. CDR3 bases: TGTGCCACCTGGGGCAGCACCTACGAGCAGTACTTC.

The rearrangement links TRBV28 to TRBJ2-6, with unresolved D. Germline V lookup: CDR1 MDHEN, CDR2 SYDVKM. This CDR3 spans 14 amino acids. V was pared by 1 base and J by 10 bases, with 11 bases between. The CDR3 nucleotides read TGTGCCAGCAGTTTATCCCCCGGTTTAAACGTCCTGACTTTC. This gives the protein CASSLSPGLNVLTF.

V is TRBV28 and J is TRBJ2-7; D remains unclear. The CDR3 sequence is 11 residues long. Germline lookup yields CDR1 MDHEN and CDR2 SYDVKM. V was pared by 5 bases and J by 3 bases, with 5 bases between. The CDR3 reads CASSLRYEQYF. The DNA of the CDR3 is TGTGCCAGCAGTCTCCGCTACGAGCAGTACTTC.

V and J are TRBV30 and TRBJ2-7, with TRBD2 matching over 10 bases. There are 15 residues in the CDR3. After removal of 2 bases from V and 0 bases from J, the junction contained 4 bases not matched to a gene. Germline V gene sequence: CDR1 GTSNPN, CDR2 SVGIG (reference sequence). CDR3 sequence: CAWSIAGGLSYEQYF. In DNA, the CDR3 is TGTGCCTGGAGTATAGCGGGAGGCCTCTCCTACGAGCAGTACTTC.

This rearrangement joins TRBV9 to TRBJ1-6; a weak D match, TRBD1 (6 bases). This CDR3 has 17 residues. In germline, CDR1 is SGDLS, CDR2 YYNGEE. Trimming cost V 3 bases and J 7 bases, with 20 bases left between them. CDR3 nucleotides: TGTGCCAGCAGCGCTAACCCCTCGACAGGAAAGAATTCACCCCTCCACTTT. This translates into CASSANPSTGKNSPLHF.

The V gene is TRBV5-1, the J gene TRBJ2-5, with D possibly being TRBD2 (5 bases). The germline V gene encodes CDR1 SGHRS and CDR2 YFSETQ. The CDR3 has 17 residues. V was pared by 1 base and J by 7 bases, with 23 bases between. CDR3 DNA: TGCGCCAGCAGCTTGTCCGAGGTGCGGGTGCCTCGGGGGACCCAGTACTTC. This sequence encodes CASSLSEVRVPRGTQYF.

This chain links TRBV6-1 with TRBJ2-5; 12 bases are a match to TRBD2. CDR3 length equals 17 residues. J was trimmed by 3 bases and V by 4 bases; bases with no gene match: 9. The germline CDR1 and CDR2 sequences are MNHNS and SASEGT. CDR3: CASSVFLTSGSEETQYF. The CDR3 nucleotides read TGTGCCAGCAGTGTATTCCTGACTAGCGGGAGTGAAGAGACCCAGTACTTC.

J is TRBJ1-1 and V is TRBV6-2 or TRBV6-3, with a tentative D call TRBD1 (5 bases). The CDR3 spans 14 residues. The germline V gene encodes CDR1 MNHEY and CDR2 SVGEGT. V was trimmed by 6 bases and J by 4 bases, leaving 15 bases between them. The CDR3 loop is CASSQYRTSTEAFF. The CDR3 DNA reads TGTGCCAGCAGCCAATACAGGACCTCCACTGAAGCTTTCTTT.

The J gene is TRBJ2-7, the V gene TRBV16; no reliable D call. The CDR3 runs to 12 residues. Deletions cut 1 base from V and 5 bases from J, with 6 bases between. Germline-derived CDR1 and CDR2 are KGHSY and FQNENV. CDR3 bases: TGTGCCAGCAGCCAATTAATTCACGAGCAGTACTTC. It translates to CASSQLIHEQYF.

CDR3 region: CASSQDGDTTDTQYF. In nucleotides, the CDR3 is TGTGCCAGCAGCCAAGATGGGGACACCACAGATACGCAGTATTTT. The J gene is TRBJ2-3, the V gene TRBV4-2; a weak D match, TRBD1 (6 bases). The CDR3 contains 15 residues. V was shortened by 0 bases and J by 2 bases, with 9 bases between the two germline ends. The germline gives CDR1 LGHNA, CDR2 YNFKEQ.

The chain uses TRBV29-1 and TRBJ1-1; D is uncertain. Trimming took 4 bases from V and 5 from J, leaving 5 bases between them. This CDR3 has 10 amino acids. Germline CDR1 and CDR2: SQVTM and ANQGSEA. The CDR3 loop reads CSVVPTEAFF. CDR3 coding DNA: TGCAGCGTTGTCCCAACTGAAGCTTTCTTT. The full variable domain, with the rest looked up from reference TRBV29-1 and TRBJ1-1, is SAVISQKPSRDICQRGTSLTIQCQVDSQVTMMFWYRQQPGQSLTLIATANQGSEATYESGFVIDKFPISRPNLTFSTLTVSNMSPEDSSIYLCSVVPTEAFFGQGTRLTVV.

The chain employs TRBV19 and TRBJ1-5, with a tentative D call TRBD1 (6 bases). The CDR3 totals 17 residues. The V gene lost 2 bases and the J gene lost 4 bases, with 18 bases spanning the gap. Germline V CDR1 and CDR2: LNHDA, SQIVND (reference sequence). CDR3 coding DNA: TGTGCCAGTAGTATATCAGAGGGGAGGGGACATAATCAGCCCCAGCATTTT. It encodes CASSISEGRGHNQPQHF.

This chain links TRBV27 with TRBJ2-1, with 7 nucleotides matching TRBD2. With V trimmed by 2 bases and J by 5 bases, 6 bases remained unmatched. Germline-derived CDR1 and CDR2 are MNHEY and SMNVEV (reference sequence). There are 15 residues in the CDR3. This CDR3 reads CASSLRASGNNEQFF. DNA of the CDR3: TGTGCCAGCAGTTTACGGGCTAGCGGAAACAATGAGCAGTTCTTC.

This clone appeared a few times. The V gene is TRBV18, the J gene TRBJ1-5; maybe TRBD1 (5 bases). Germline CDR1 is KGHSH and CDR2 is LQKENI. Trimming cost V 0 bases and J 6 bases, with 18 bases left between them. This CDR3 has 17 amino acids. The DNA for the CDR3 is TGTGCCAGCTCACCACCGGGGCAGGAGTCCCTAATTCAGCCCCAGCATTTT. Amino acid sequence: CASSPPGQESLIQPQHF.

The rearrangement joins TRBV28 to TRBJ2-5; TRBD2 matches 8 bases. Germline loops: CDR1 MDHEN, CDR2 SYDVKM. Trimming at V came to 1 base and at J to 4 bases, leaving 2 bases not matched to a gene. CDR3 size: 14 residues. CDR3 residues: CASSLFGGGETQYF. The CDR3 nucleotides read TGTGCCAGCAGTTTATTCGGGGGGGGAGAGACCCAGTACTTC.

The chain employs TRBV13 and TRBJ1-6; D is uncertain. Trimming took off 5 bases at V and 0 bases at J, with 14 bases between the two ends. The CDR3 consists of 17 residues. Germline V lookup: CDR1 PRHDT, CDR2 FYEKMQ (reference sequence). CDR3 nucleotides: TGTGCCAGCAGCCCCCCGTTGGGCGTCTCCTATAATTCACCCCTCCACTTT. Amino acids: CASSPPLGVSYNSPLHF. Full variable domain (outside the CDR3, taken from reference TRBV13 and TRBJ1-6): AAGVIQSPRHLIKEKRETATLKCYPIPRHDTVYWYQQGPGQDPQFLISFYEKMQSDKGSIPDRFSAQQFSDYHSELNMSSLELGDSALYFCASSPPLGVSYNSPLHFGNGTRLTVT.

This clone has a handful of counts. V and J are TRBV28 and TRBJ1-1, with a weak D call TRBD1 (6 bases). The V end lost 3 bases, the J end lost 1 base, and 9 bases lay between the germline ends. Germline CDR1 is MDHEN and CDR2 is SYDVKM. The CDR3 has 14 amino acids. CDR3 sequence: CASSFRGTNTEAFF. CDR3 DNA: TGTGCCAGCAGTTTCAGGGGAACGAACACTGAAGCTTTCTTT.

The chain carries TRBV7-9 and TRBJ1-1; D remains ambiguous. CDR3 length equals 14 residues. Trimming removed 3 bases from V and 5 bases from J, with 13 bases in between. Germline values: CDR1 SEHNR, CDR2 FQNEAQ (reference sequence). DNA for the CDR3: TGTGCCAGCAGCTTTGCGGGAGTACGGACTGAAGCTTTCTTT. It codes for CASSFAGVRTEAFF.

The V and J genes are TRBV5-8 and TRBJ2-1, with D possibly being TRBD2 (6 bases). CDR1 SGHTS and CDR2 YDEGEE come from the germline V gene. This CDR3 is 15 amino acids long. V lost 5 bases, J lost 0 bases, and 12 bases lay in between. The DNA of the CDR3 is TGTGCCAGCAGGCAGCGGGTTAACTCCTACAATGAGCAGTTCTTC. Its translation: CASRQRVNSYNEQFF.

V usage is TRBV5-4 and J usage is TRBJ2-7; 8 bases fit TRBD1. The CDR3 is made up of 14 amino acids. V shed 0 bases, J shed 5 bases, and the junction held 4 bases outside the gene matches. Germline V gene data show CDR1 as SGHNT and CDR2 as YYREEE (reference sequence). The CDR3 DNA reads TGTGCCAGCAGCTTGGGGGACAGGCCCGACGAGCAGTACTTC. This gives the protein CASSLGDRPDEQYF. The full variable domain, rest sourced from reference TRBV5-4 and TRBJ2-7, is ETGVTQSPTHLIKTRGQQVTLRCSSQSGHNTVSWYQQALGQGPQFIFQYYREEENGRGNFPPRFSGLQFPNYSSELNVNALELDDSALYLCASSLGDRPDEQYFGPGTRLTVT.

The V gene is TRBV30, the J gene TRBJ1-5; no clear D gene. The CDR3 is 14 residues long. Looked up from germline, CDR1 is GTSNPN and CDR2 is SVGIG (reference sequence). V shed 0 bases and J shed 1 base, with 7 bases lying between them. The CDR3 loop is CAWSVGRSNQPQHF. The CDR3 region has the DNA TGTGCCTGGAGTGTAGGCAGGAGCAATCAGCCCCAGCATTTT.

This sequence joins TRBV2 and TRBJ2-7, with D possibly matching TRBD1 (6 bases). Trimming removed 7 bases from V and 3 bases from J, with 7 bases in between. The CDR3 contains 11 residues. Germline V lookup: CDR1 SNHLY, CDR2 FYNNEI. Written as DNA, the CDR3 is TGTGCCAGCAAACAGGGCTACGAGCAGTACTTC. Amino acid sequence: CASKQGYEQYF.